The 5 T cell receptor beta chains reported below all come from one sample, sequenced in a study of cytomegalovirus exposure and HLA in healthy donors. Primers included in the PCR were 60 Vbeta and 13 Jbeta primers. TCRdb keeps only in-frame clones here, not all; method: immunoSEQ multiplex PCR. This table holds over 130,000 clones, about three quarters found once. Sample: PBMCs. The receptors stem from a woman aged 30 to 39 in good health and CMV-seronegative.

A few counts support this clone. The rearrangement uses TRBV7-3 and TRBJ2-5; 8 bases agree with TRBD2. The CDR3 runs to 17 residues. J lost 7 bases, V lost 1 base, and 14 bases had no gene match. From germline, CDR1 is SGHTA and CDR2 FQGTGA. CDR3: CASSLSEASGLHGTQYF. The DNA of the CDR3 is TGTGCCAGCAGCTTAAGTGAGGCTAGCGGGCTTCACGGGACCCAGTACTTC.

This chain connects TRBV9 to TRBJ1-4; D not resolved. Germline V gene sequence: CDR1 SGDLS, CDR2 YYNGEE. The CDR3 loop spans 15 amino acids. Trimming stripped 4 bases from V and 7 bases from J, with 17 bases between. CDR3 coding DNA: TGTGCCAGCAGCCCGGGAGGAGGGCTGAGTGAAAAACTGTTTTTT. The encoded protein is CASSPGGGLSEKLFF.

DNA for the CDR3: TGTGCCAGCAGTGAAGGACAGGGGTATAGCAATCAGCCCCAGCATTTT. Translated: CASSEGQGYSNQPQHF. The chain uses TRBV6-1 and TRBJ1-5; 8 bases are shared with TRBD1. The ends lost 1 base at V and 0 bases at J; junction bases unmatched: 2. CDR1 is MNHNS, CDR2 SASEGT, per germline. The CDR3 sequence is 16 residues long.

V is TRBV5-4 and J is TRBJ2-5; D is perhaps TRBD2 (7 bases). V was clipped by 4 bases and J by 7 bases, with 17 bases between them. The CDR3 runs to 14 residues. The V gene's germline CDR1 is SGHNT and CDR2 YYREEE (reference sequence). The CDR3 DNA sequence: TGTGCCAGCAGCCTACGGACAGTAGCGGGGACCCAGTACTTC. Translating it yields CASSLRTVAGTQYF.

The chain has TRBV10-2 and TRBJ2-1; maybe TRBD2 (5 bases). The CDR3 extends over 16 amino acids. With 3 bases removed from V and 6 bases from J, the gap between germline ends came to 18 bases. Germline CDR1 WSHSY, CDR2 SAAADI. The CDR3 region is CASSDLAGVRSNEQFF. In nucleotides, the CDR3 is TGCGCCAGCAGTGACCTAGCAGGAGTAAGGTCCAATGAGCAGTTCTTC.